This T cell receptor beta chain is from a study of cytomegalovirus exposure and HLA in healthy donors. Study observations and caveats: Analyzed later, most CMV-associated TCR beta chains appeared HLA-restricted. Reports showed the classifier diagnosing cytomegalovirus status with high specificity and sensitivity. The study designated 150 or so TCR beta chains cytomegalovirus-associated. Most TCR sequences were seen very rarely across donors, but some public TCRs occurred in many.

PCR employed 60 Vbeta and 13 Jbeta primers. Produced via immunoSEQ multiplex PCR; TCRdb's table is partial and in-frame only. The sample shows 150,000 to 200,000 clones, about 70% of them seen only once. CDR3 size: 11 residues. The V gene's germline CDR1 is SNHLY and CDR2 FYNNEI. V was pared by 3 bases and J by 3 bases, with 2 bases between. As for this clone: Its antigen is not identified.

The chain carries TRBV2 and TRBJ1-2, with unresolved D. The sample consisted of PBMCs. The receptor comes from a woman in her thirties in good health and CMV-seronegative. This CDR3 is CASSDDYGYTF. DNA for the CDR3: TGTGCCAGCAGTGACGACTATGGCTACACCTTC. The variable domain in full, completed from reference TRBV2 and TRBJ1-2, reads EPEVTQTPSHQVTQMGQEVILRCVPISNHLYFYWYRQILGQKVEFLVSFYNNEISEKSEIFDDQFSVERPDGSNFTLKIRSTKLEDSAMYFCASSDDYGYTFGSGTRLTVV.